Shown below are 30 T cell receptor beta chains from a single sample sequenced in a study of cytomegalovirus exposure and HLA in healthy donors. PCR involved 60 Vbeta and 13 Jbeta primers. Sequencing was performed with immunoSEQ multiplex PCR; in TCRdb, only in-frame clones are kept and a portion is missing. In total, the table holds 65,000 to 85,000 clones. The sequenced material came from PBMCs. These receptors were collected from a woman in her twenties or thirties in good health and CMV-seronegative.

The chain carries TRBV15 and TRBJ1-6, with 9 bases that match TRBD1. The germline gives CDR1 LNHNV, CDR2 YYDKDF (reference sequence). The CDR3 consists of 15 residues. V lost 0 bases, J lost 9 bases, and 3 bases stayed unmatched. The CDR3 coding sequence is TGTGCCACCAGCAGAGATCGGGACAGGGTTTCACCCCTCCACTTT. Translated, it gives CATSRDRDRVSPLHF.

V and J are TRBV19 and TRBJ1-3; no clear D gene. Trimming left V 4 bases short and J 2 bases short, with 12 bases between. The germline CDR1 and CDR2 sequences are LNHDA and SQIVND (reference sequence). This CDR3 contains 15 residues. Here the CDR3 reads CASSTDKGTGNTIYF. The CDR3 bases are TGTGCCAGTAGTACCGACAAAGGCACTGGAAACACCATATATTTT.

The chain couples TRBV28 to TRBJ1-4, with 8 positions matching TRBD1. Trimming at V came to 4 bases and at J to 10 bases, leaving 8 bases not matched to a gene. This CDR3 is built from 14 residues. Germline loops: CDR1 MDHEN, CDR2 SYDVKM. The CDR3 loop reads CASSYAAGQGKLFF. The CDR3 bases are TGTGCCAGCAGTTATGCCGCAGGACAGGGAAAACTGTTTTTT.

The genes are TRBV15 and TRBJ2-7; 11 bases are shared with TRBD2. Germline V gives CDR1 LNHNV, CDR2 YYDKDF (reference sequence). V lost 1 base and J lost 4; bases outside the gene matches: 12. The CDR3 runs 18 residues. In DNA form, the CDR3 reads TGTGCCACCAGCAGAGGACCGAACGTAGCGGGGGGGAGGTACGAGCAGTACTTC. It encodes CATSRGPNVAGGRYEQYF.

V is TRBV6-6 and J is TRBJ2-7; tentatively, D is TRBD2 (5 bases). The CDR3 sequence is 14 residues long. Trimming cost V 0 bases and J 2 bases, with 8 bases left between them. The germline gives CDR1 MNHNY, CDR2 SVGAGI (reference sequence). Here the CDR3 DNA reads TGTGCCAGCAGTTACTCGATGGGAGCCTACGAGCAGTACTTC. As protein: CASSYSMGAYEQYF.

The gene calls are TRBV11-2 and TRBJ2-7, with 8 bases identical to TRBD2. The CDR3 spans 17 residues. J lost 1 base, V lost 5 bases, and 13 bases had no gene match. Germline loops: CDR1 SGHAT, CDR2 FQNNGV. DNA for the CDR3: TGTGCCAGCAGCCCGGGGGGGTGGGCTCCTAGATCCTACGAGCAGTACTTC. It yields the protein CASSPGGWAPRSYEQYF.

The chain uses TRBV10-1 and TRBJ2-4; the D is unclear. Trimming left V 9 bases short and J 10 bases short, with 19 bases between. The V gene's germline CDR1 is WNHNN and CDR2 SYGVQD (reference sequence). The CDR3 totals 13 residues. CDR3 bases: TGCGCCAGGACCGGCAAACTTGCGGAAATTCAGTACTTC. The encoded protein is CARTGKLAEIQYF.

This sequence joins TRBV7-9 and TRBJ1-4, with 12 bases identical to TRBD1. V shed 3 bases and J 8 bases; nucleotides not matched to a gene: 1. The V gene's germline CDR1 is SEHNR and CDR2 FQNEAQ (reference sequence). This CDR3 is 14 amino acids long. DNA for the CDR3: TGTGCCAGCAGCTTTGGGACAGGGGGCGAAAAACTGTTTTTT. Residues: CASSFGTGGEKLFF. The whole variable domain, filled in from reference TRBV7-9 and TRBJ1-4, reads DTGVSQNPRHKITKRGQNVTFRCDPISEHNRLYWYRQTLGQGPEFLTYFQNEAQLEKSRLLSDRFSAERPKGSFSTLEIQRTEQGDSAMYLCASSFGTGGEKLFFGSGTQLSVL.

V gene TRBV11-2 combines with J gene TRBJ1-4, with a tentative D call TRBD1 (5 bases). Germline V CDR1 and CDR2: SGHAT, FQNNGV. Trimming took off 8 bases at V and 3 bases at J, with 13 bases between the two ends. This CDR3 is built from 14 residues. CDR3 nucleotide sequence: TGTGCCAGCCGTGGAACAGGCGCTAATGAAAAACTGTTTTTT. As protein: CASRGTGANEKLFF.

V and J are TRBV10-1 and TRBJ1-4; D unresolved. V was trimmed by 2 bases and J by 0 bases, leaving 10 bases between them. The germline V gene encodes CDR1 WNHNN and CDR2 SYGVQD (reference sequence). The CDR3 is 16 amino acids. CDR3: CASSEPREPTNEKLFF. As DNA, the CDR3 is TGCGCCAGCAGTGAGCCGCGGGAGCCAACTAATGAAAAACTGTTTTTT.

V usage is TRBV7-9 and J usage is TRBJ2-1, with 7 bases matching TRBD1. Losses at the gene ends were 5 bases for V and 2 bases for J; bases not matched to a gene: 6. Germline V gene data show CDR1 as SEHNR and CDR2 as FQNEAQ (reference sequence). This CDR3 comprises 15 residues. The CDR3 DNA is TGTGCCAGCAGCCAGGGGGAGACCCCCTACAATGAGCAGTTCTTC. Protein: CASSQGETPYNEQFF.

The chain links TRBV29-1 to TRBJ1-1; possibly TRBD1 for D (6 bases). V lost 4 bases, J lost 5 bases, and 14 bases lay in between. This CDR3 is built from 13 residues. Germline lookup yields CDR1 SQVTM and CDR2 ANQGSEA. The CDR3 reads CSVASGTQTEAFF. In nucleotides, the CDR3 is TGCAGCGTTGCGTCCGGGACACAAACTGAAGCTTTCTTT.

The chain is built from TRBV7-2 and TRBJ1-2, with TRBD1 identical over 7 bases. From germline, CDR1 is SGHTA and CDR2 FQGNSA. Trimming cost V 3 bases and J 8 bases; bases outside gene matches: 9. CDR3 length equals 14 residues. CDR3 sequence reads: CASSFNRGEGGYTF. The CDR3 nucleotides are TGTGCCAGCAGCTTTAACAGGGGAGAGGGGGGCTACACCTTC.

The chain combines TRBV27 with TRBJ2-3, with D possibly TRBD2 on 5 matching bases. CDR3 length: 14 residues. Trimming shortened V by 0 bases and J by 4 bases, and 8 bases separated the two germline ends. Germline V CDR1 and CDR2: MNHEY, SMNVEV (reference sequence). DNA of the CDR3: TGTGCCAGCAGTTTATCCCGGGGATCAGATACGCAGTATTTT. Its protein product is CASSLSRGSDTQYF.

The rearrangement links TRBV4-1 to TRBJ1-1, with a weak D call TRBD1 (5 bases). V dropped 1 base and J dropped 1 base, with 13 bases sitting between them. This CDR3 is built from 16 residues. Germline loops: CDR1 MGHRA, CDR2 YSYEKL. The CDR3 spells CASSQGTRRGNTEAFF. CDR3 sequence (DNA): TGCGCCAGCAGCCAAGGGACAAGGCGGGGGAACACTGAAGCTTTCTTT.

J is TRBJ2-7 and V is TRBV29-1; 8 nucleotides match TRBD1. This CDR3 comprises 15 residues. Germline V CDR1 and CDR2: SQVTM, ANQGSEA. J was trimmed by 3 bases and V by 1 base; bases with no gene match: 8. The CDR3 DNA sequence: TGCAGCGTTGAAGGTGTGGGACAGGCTAACTACGAGCAGTACTTC. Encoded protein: CSVEGVGQANYEQYF.

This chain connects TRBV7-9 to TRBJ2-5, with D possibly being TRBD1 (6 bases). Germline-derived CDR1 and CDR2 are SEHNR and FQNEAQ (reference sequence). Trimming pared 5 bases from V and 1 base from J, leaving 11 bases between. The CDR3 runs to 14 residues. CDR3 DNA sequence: TGTGCCAGCAGCCCATCGGACAGCCAAGAGACCCAGTACTTC. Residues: CASSPSDSQETQYF. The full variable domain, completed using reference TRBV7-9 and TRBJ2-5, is DTGVSQNPRHKITKRGQNVTFRCDPISEHNRLYWYRQTLGQGPEFLTYFQNEAQLEKSRLLSDRFSAERPKGSFSTLEIQRTEQGDSAMYLCASSPSDSQETQYFGPGTRLLVL.

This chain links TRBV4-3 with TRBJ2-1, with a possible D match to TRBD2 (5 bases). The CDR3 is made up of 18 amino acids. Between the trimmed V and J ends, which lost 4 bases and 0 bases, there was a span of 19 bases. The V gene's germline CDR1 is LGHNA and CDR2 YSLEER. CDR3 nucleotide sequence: TGCGCCAGCAGCCCCGTATGGCGGACCAGCGGCTCCTACAATGAGCAGTTCTTC. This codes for CASSPVWRTSGSYNEQFF.

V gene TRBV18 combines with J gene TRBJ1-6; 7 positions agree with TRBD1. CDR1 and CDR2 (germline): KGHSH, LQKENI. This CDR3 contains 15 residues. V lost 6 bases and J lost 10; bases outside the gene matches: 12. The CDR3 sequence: CASSPGQPPGSPLHF. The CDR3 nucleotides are TGTGCCAGCTCCCCGGGACAGCCACCCGGGTCACCCCTCCACTTT.

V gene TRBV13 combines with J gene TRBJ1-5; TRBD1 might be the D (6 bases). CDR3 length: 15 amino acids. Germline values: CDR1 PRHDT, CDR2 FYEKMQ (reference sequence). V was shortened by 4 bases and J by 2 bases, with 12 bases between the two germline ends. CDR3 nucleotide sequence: TGTGCCAGCAGCTCAGGGGTTGGAGGCAATCAGCCCCAGCATTTT. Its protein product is CASSSGVGGNQPQHF.

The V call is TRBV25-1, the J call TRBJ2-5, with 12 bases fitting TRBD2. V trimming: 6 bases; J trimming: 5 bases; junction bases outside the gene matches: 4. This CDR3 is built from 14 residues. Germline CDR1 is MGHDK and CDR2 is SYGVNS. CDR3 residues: CASSTGTSGETQYF. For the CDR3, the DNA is TGTGCCAGCAGCACCGGGACTAGCGGGGAGACCCAGTACTTC.

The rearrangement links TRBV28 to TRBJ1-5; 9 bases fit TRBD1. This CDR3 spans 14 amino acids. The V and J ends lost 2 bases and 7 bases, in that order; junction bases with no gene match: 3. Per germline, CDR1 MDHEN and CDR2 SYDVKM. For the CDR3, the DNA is TGTGCCAGCAGTTTAATGGGACAGGGCCAGCCCCAGCATTTT. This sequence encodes CASSLMGQGQPQHF.

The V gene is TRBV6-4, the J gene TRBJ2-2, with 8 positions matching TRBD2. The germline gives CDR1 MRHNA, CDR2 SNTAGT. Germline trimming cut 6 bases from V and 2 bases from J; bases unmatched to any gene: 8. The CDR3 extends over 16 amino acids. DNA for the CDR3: TGTGCCAGCAGCAGGAGAGCGGGGGAAAACACCGGGGAGCTGTTTTTT. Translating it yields CASSRRAGENTGELFF.

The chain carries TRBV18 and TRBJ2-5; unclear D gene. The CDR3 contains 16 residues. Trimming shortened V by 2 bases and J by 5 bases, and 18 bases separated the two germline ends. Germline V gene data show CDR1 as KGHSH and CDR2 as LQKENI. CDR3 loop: CASSPYPPSSSETQYF. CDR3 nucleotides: TGTGCCAGCTCACCATATCCGCCGTCGAGTAGCGAGACCCAGTACTTC. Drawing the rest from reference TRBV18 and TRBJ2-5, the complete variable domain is NAGVMQNPRHLVRRRGQEARLRCSPMKGHSHVYWYRQLPEEGLKFMVYLQKENIIDESGMPKERFSAEFPKEGPSILRIQQVVRGDSAAYFCASSPYPPSSSETQYFGPGTRLLVL.

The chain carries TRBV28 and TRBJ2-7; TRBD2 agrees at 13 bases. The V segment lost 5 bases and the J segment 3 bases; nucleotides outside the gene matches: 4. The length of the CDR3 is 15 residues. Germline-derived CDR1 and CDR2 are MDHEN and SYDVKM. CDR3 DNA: TGTGCCAGCAGTAGGACTAGCGGGAGAGTCTACGAGCAGTACTTC. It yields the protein CASSRTSGRVYEQYF.

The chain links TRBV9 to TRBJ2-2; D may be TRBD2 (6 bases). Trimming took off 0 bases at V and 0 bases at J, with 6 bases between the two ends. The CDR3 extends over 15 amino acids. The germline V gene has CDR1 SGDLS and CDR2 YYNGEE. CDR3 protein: CASSVGGTNTGELFF. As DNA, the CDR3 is TGTGCCAGCAGCGTAGGCGGGACGAACACCGGGGAGCTGTTTTTT. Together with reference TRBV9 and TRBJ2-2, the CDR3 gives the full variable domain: DSGVTQTPKHLITATGQRVTLRCSPRSGDLSVYWYQQSLDQGLQFLIQYYNGEERAKGNILERFSAQQFPDLHSELNLSSLELGDSALYFCASSVGGTNTGELFFGEGSRLTVL.

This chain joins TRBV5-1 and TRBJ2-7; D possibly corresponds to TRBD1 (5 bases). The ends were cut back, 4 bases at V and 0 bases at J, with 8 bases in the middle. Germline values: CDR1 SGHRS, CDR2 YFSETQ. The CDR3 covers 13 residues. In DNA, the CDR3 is TGCGCCAGCAGCCCCGACAGCTCCTACGAGCAGTACTTC. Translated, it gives CASSPDSSYEQYF. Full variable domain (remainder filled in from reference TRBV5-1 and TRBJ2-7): KAGVTQTPRYLIKTRGQQVTLSCSPISGHRSVSWYQQTPGQGLQFLFEYFSETQRNKGNFPGRFSGRQFSNSRSEMNVSTLELGDSALYLCASSPDSSYEQYFGPGTRLTVT.

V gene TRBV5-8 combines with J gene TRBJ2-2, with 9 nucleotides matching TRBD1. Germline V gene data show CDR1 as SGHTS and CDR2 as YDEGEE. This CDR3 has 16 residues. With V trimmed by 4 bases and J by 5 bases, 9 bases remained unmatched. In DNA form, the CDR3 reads TGTGCCAGCAGCCGCCTTACAGGGGGCGTTACCGGGGAGCTGTTTTTT. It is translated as CASSRLTGGVTGELFF.

This CDR3 reads CASSLLIWGQYSNQPQHF. The CDR3 nucleotides read TGTGCCAGCAGTTTATTGATCTGGGGACAGTATAGCAATCAGCCCCAGCATTTT. The chain is built from TRBV28 and TRBJ1-5, with 7 bases matching TRBD1. Germline values: CDR1 MDHEN, CDR2 SYDVKM. The CDR3 has 18 residues. The junction had 9 bases not matched to a gene; V was cut back by 1 base and J by 0 bases. Full variable domain (rest looked up from reference TRBV28 and TRBJ1-5): DVKVTQSSRYLVKRTGEKVFLECVQDMDHENMFWYRQDPGLGLRLIYFSYDVKMKEKGDIPEGYSVSREKKERFSLILESASTNQTSMYLCASSLLIWGQYSNQPQHFGDGTRLSIL.

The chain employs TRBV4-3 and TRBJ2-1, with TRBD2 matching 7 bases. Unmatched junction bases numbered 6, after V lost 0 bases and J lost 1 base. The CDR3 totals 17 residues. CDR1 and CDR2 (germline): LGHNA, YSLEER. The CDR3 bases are TGCGCCAGCAGCCAAGATAGTGGGGGGGTATCCTACAATGAGCAGTTCTTC. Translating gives CASSQDSGGVSYNEQFF.